This TCR beta chain was retrieved from a study of blood T cell repertoires in COVID-19. V gave up 5 bases and J gave up 2 bases; unmatched junction bases: 12. The CDR3 extends over 18 amino acids. The germline gives CDR1 MNHEY, CDR2 SMNVEV (reference sequence). Authors' analysis steps: Nucleated cell number was recorded as an estimate derived from reference gene primer amplification. The table came from immunoSEQ multiplex PCR; TCRdb's copy has only in-frame clones and leaves some out. D and trimming come from the DNA, and the V and J calls and clone size come from that table. The repertoire holds about 190,000 clones, with around 80% as singletons.

The chain links TRBV27 to TRBJ2-3, with 11 bases lining up with TRBD2. The sequence was collected from a woman aged 80 or over with active or convalescent COVID-19. The sequenced sample consisted of peripheral blood. The CDR3 DNA reads as TGTGCCAGCAGTCCAGGGGCTAGCGGGGGGTACTTCACAGATACGCAGTATTTT. This sequence encodes CASSPGASGGYFTDTQYF.